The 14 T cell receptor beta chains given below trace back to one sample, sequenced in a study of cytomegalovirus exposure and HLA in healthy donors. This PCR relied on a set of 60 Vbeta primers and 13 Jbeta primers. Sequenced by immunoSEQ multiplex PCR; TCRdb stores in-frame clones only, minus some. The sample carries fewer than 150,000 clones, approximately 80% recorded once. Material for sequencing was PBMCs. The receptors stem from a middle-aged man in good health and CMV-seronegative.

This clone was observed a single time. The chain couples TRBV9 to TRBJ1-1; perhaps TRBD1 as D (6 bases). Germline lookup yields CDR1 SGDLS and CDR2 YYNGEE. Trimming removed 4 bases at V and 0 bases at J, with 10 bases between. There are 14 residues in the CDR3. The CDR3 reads CASSKGHLNTEAFF. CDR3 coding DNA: TGTGCCAGCAGCAAGGGACATCTGAACACTGAAGCTTTCTTT.

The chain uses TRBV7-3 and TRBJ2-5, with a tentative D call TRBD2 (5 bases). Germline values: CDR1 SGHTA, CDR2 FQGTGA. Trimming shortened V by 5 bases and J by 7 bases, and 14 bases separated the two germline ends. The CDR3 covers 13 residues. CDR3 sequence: CASSPGPAGTQYF. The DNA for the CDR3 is TGTGCCAGCAGCCCCGGGCCTGCGGGGACCCAGTACTTC.

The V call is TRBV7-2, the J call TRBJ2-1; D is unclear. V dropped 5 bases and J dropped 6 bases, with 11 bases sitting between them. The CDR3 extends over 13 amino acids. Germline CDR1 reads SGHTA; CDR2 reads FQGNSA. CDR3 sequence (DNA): TGTGCCAGCAGCCTACCCCCGGTCAATGAGCAGTTCTTC. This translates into CASSLPPVNEQFF.

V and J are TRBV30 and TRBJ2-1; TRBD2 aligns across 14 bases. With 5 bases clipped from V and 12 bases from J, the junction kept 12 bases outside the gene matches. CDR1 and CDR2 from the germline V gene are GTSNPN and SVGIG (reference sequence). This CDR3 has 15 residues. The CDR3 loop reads CAWGSGTSGGFLQFF. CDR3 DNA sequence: TGTGCCTGGGGATCCGGGACTAGCGGGGGATTCTTGCAGTTCTTC.

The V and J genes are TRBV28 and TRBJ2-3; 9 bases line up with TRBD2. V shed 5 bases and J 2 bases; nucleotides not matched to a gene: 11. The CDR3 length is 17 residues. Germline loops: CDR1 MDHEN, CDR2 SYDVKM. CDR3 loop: CASSLLILAGNTDTQYF. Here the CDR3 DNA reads TGTGCCAGCAGTCTACTAATCCTAGCGGGGAACACAGATACGCAGTATTTT.

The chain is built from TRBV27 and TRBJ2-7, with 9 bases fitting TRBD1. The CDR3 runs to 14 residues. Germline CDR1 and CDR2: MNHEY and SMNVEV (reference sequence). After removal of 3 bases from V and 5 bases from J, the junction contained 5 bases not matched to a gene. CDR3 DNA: TGTGCCAGCAGTTTCCTCGGACAGGGGAACGAGCAGTACTTC. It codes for CASSFLGQGNEQYF.

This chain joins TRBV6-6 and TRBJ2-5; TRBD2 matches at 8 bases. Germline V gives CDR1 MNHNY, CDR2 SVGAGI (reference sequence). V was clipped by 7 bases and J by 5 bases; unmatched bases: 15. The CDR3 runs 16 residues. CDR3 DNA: TGTGCCAGCACCACGGACGTCGGGGGGGCCTACGAGACCCAGTACTTC. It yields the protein CASTTDVGGAYETQYF.

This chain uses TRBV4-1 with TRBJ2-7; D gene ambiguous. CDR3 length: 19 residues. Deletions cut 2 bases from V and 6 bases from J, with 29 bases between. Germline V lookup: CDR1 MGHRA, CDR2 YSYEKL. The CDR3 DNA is TGCGCCAGCAGCCAACCCACAATACCCCGGAAGGCGGCCAGCTTCGAGCAGTACTTC. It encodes CASSQPTIPRKAASFEQYF.

The CDR3 loop is CASRGGQSYEQYF. CDR3 DNA: TGTGCCAGCCGTGGGGGACAGTCCTACGAGCAGTACTTC. V is TRBV25-1 and J is TRBJ2-5; 7 positions agree with TRBD1. The tail of the sequence fits TRBJ2-7 better, so the J call may be wrong. Germline V gene data show CDR1 as MGHDK and CDR2 as SYGVNS. This CDR3 region has 13 residues.

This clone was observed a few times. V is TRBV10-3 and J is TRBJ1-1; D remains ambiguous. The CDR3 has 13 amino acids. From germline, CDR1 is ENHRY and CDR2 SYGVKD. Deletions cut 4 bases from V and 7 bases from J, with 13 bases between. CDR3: CAISVDTQVEAFF. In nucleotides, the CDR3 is TGTGCCATCAGTGTTGATACCCAGGTTGAAGCTTTCTTT.

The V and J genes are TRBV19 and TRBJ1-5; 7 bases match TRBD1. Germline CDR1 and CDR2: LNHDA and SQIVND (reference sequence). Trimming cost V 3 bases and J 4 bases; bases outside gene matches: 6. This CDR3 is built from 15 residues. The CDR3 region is CASSILGQLNQPQHF. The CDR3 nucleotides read TGTGCCAGTAGTATTTTGGGACAGCTAAATCAGCCCCAGCATTTT.

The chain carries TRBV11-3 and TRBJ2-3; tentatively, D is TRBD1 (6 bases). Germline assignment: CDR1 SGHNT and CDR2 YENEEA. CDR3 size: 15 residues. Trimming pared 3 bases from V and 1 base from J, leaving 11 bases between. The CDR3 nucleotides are TGTGCCAGCAGCTTGAGGACAGCTGGCACAGATACGCAGTATTTT. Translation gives CASSLRTAGTDTQYF.

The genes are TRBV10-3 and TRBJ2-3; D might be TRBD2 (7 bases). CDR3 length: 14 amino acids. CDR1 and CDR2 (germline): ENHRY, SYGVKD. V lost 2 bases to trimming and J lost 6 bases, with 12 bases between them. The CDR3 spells CAISEAGARDTQYF. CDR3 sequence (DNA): TGTGCCATCAGTGAGGCGGGGGCGCGGGATACGCAGTATTTT.

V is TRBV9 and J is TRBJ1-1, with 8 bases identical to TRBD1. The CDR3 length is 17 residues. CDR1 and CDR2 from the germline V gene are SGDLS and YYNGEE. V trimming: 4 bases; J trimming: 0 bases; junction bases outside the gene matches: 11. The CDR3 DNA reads TGTGCCAGCAGCCCCCACCGGGACAGGTGGGTGAACACTGAAGCTTTCTTT. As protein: CASSPHRDRWVNTEAFF.